This passage covers 5 T cell receptor beta chains from one sample sequenced in a study of blood T cells in healthy people across ages. Together with a sample-barcoded 5' primer, a J-beta primer mix was included in a second PCR lasting roughly 6 to 12 cycles. TCRdb recomputed calls from the 5' RACE reads with MiXCR, one row per CDR3 protein. Of about 970,000 distinct CDR3 sequences in the sample, roughly 50% were seen once. The sequencing input was blood. The receptors here all came from a woman aged 55-75 years in good health.

This clonotype showed up many times. CDR3 coding DNA: TGTGCCAGCAGTCTCCCGGGACAACGCACAGATACGCAGTATTTT. This sequence encodes CASSLPGQRTDTQYF. J is TRBJ2-3 and V is TRBV28; D may be TRBD1 (6 bases). This CDR3 is 15 amino acids long. CDR1 is MDHEN, CDR2 SYDVKM, per germline. V shed 5 bases and J shed 1 base, with 13 bases lying between them.

The gene calls are TRBV19 and TRBJ2-5; tentative D call: TRBD2 (6 bases). The J call is uncertain, as TRBJ2-7 better fits the DNA end. Germline V gives CDR1 LNHDA, CDR2 SQIVND (reference sequence). The CDR3 contains 12 residues. This CDR3 is CASSVRRGEQYF. In DNA form, the CDR3 reads TGTGCCAGTAGCGTGCGGAGGGGCGAGCAGTACTTC.

The chain carries TRBV27 and TRBJ1-4; weak D call: TRBD1 (6 bases). This CDR3 has 17 amino acids. Germline assignment: CDR1 MNHEY and CDR2 SMNVEV (reference sequence). V was clipped by 3 bases and J by 0 bases, with 14 bases between them. CDR3 protein: CASSFSWTVATNEKLFF. The CDR3 DNA is TGTGCCAGCAGTTTCTCTTGGACAGTTGCAACTAATGAAAAACTGTTTTTT.

J is TRBJ1-4 and V is TRBV5-5; TRBD1 aligns across 7 bases. The ends lost 4 bases at V and 3 bases at J; junction bases unmatched: 3. This CDR3 has 14 residues. From germline, CDR1 is SGHKS and CDR2 YYEKEE (reference sequence). The CDR3 is CASSPGQANEKLFF. CDR3 DNA: TGTGCCAGCAGCCCTGGACAGGCTAATGAAAAACTGTTTTTT.

This chain links TRBV28 with TRBJ2-1, with 9 bases matching TRBD2. The CDR3 spans 15 residues. After removal of 5 bases from V and 8 bases from J, the junction contained 10 bases not matched to a gene. Germline CDR1 reads MDHEN; CDR2 reads SYDVKM. The chain's CDR3 is CASSPPIAGVYEQFF. CDR3 nucleotide sequence: TGTGCCAGCAGTCCCCCCATAGCGGGAGTCTATGAGCAGTTCTTC.